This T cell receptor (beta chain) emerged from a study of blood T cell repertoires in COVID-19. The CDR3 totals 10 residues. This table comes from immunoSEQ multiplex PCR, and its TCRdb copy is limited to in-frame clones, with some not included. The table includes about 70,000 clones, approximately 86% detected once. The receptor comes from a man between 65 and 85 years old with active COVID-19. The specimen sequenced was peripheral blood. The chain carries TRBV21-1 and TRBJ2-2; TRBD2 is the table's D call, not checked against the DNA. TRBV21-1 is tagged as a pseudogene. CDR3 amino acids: CASGEGELFF. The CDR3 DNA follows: TGTGCCAGCGGGGAGGGGGAGCTGTTTTTT.